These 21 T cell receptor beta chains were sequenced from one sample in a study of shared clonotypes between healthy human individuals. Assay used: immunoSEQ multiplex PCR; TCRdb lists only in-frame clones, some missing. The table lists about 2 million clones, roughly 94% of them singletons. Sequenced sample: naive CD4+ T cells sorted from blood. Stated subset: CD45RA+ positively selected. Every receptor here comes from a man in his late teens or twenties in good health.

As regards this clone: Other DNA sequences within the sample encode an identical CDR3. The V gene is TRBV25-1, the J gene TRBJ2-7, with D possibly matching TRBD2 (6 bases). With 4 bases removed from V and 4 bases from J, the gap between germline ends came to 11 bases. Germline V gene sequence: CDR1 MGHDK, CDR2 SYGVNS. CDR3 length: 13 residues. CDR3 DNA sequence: TGTGCCAGCAGTGTAACCGGGACTTACGAGCAGTACTTC. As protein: CASSVTGTYEQYF.

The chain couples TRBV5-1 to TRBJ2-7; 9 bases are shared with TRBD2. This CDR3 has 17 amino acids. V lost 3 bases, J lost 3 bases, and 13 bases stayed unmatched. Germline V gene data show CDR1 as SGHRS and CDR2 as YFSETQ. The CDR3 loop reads CASSSVISGSKGYEQYF. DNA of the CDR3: TGCGCCAGCAGCTCAGTTATTAGCGGGAGTAAAGGCTACGAGCAGTACTTC.

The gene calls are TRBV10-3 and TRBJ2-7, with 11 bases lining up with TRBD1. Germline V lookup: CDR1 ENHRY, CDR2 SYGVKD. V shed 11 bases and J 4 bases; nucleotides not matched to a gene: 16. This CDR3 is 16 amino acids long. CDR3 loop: CASKLRTGGDSYEQYF. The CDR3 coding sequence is TGTGCCTCAAAACTTCGGACAGGGGGCGATTCGTACGAGCAGTACTTC.

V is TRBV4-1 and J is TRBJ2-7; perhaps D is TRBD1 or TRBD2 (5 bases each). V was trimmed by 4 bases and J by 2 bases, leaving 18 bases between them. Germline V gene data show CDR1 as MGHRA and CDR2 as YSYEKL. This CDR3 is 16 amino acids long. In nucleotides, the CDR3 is TGCGCCAGCAGCCTCCTCCCGGGACCCGCCCCCTACGAGCAGTACTTC. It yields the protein CASSLLPGPAPYEQYF.

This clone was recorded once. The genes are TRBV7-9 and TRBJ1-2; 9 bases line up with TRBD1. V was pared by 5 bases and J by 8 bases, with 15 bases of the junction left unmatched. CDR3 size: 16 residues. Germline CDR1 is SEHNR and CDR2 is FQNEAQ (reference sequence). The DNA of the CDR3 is TGTGCCAGCAGCCCAACAATCCCCACAGGGGGCGAAGGCTACACCTTC. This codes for CASSPTIPTGGEGYTF.

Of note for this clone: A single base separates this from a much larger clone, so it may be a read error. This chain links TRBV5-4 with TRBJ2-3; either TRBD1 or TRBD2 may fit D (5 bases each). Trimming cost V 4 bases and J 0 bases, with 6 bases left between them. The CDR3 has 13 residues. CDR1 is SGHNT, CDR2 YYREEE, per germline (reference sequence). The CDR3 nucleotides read TGTGCCAGCAGCGGGGACAGCACAGATACGCAGTATTTT. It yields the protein CASSGDSTDTQYF.

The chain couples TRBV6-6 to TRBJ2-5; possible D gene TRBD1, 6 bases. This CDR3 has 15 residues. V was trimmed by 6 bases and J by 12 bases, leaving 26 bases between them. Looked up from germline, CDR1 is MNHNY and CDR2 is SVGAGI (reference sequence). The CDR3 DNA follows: TGTGCCAGCAGCCCGAAAGGGGCAGGGGTGAGCTCCAAGTACTTC. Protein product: CASSPKGAGVSSKYF.

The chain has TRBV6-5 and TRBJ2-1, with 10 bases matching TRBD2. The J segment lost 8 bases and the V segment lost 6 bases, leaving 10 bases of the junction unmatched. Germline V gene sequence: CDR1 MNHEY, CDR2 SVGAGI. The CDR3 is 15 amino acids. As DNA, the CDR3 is TGTGCCAGCAGACCCCCTAGCGGGAGTTCCCATGAGCAGTTCTTC. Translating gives CASRPPSGSSHEQFF.

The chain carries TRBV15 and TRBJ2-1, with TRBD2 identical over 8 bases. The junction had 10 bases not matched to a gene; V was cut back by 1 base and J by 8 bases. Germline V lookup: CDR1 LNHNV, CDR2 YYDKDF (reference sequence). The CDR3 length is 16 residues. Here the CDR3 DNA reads TGTGCCACCAGCAGAGCCACGGGACTAGGTATATATGAGCAGTTCTTC. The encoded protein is CATSRATGLGIYEQFF.

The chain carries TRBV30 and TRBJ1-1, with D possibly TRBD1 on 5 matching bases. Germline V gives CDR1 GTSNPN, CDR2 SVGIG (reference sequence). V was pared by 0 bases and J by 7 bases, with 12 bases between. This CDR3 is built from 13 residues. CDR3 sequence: CAWSVVRQGEAFF. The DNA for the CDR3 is TGTGCCTGGAGTGTAGTCCGGCAGGGTGAAGCTTTCTTT.

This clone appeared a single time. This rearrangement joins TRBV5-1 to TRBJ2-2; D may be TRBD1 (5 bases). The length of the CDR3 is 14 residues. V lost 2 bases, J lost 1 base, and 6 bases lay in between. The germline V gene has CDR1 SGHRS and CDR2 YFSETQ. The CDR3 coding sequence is TGCGCCAGCAGCTTTACAGGGAACACCGGGGAGCTGTTTTTT. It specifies CASSFTGNTGELFF.

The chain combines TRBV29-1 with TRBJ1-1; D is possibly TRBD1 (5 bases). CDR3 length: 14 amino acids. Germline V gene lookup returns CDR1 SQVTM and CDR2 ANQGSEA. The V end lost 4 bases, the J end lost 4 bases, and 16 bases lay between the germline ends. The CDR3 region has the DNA TGCAGCGTTGGTTCCGACAGACCTCTCACTGAAGCTTTCTTT. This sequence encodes CSVGSDRPLTEAFF. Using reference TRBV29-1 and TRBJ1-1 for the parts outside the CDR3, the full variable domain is SAVISQKPSRDICQRGTSLTIQCQVDSQVTMMFWYRQQPGQSLTLIATANQGSEATYESGFVIDKFPISRPNLTFSTLTVSNMSPEDSSIYLCSVGSDRPLTEAFFGQGTRLTVV.

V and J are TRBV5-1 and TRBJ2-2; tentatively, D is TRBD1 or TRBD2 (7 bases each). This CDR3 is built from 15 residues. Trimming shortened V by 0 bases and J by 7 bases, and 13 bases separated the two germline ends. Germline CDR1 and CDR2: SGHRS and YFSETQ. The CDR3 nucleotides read TGCGCCAGCAGCTTGGAGACAGGGAGGGTCGGGGAGCTGTTTTTT. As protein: CASSLETGRVGELFF.

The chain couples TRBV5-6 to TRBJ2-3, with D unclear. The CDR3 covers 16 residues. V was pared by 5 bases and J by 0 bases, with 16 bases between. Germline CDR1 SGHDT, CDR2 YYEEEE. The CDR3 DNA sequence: TGTGCCAGCAGTTCCACCCTCCACTCTAGCACAGATACGCAGTATTTT. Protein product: CASSSTLHSSTDTQYF.

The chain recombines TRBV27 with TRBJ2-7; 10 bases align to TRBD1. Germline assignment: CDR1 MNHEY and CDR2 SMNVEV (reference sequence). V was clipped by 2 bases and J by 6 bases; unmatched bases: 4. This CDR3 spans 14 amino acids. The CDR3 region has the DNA TGTGCCAGCAGTTTAAGGGACAGGGGAACCGAGCAGTACTTC. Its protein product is CASSLRDRGTEQYF.

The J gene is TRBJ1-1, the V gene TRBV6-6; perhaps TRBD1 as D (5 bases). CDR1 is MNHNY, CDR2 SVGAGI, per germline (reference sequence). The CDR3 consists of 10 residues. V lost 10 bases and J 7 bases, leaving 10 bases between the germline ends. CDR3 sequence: CATGESEAFF. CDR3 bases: TGTGCCACGGGGGAGAGTGAAGCTTTCTTT.

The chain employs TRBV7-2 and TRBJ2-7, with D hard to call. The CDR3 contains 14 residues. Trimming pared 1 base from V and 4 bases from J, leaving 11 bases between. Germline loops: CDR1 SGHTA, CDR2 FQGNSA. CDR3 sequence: CASSLGDGQYEQYF. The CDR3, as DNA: TGTGCCAGCAGCTTAGGTGACGGGCAGTACGAGCAGTACTTC. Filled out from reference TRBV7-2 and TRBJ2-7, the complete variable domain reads GAGVSQSPSNKVTEKGKDVELRCDPISGHTALYWYRQSLGQGLEFLIYFQGNSAPDKSGLPSDRFSAERTGGSVSTLTIQRTQQEDSAVYLCASSLGDGQYEQYFGPGTRLTVT.

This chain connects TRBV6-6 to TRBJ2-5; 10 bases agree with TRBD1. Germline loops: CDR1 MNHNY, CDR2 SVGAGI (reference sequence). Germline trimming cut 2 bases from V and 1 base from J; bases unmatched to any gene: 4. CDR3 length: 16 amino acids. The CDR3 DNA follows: TGTGCCAGCAGTTACGGGACAGGGGCGATCCAAGAGACCCAGTACTTC. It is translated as CASSYGTGAIQETQYF.

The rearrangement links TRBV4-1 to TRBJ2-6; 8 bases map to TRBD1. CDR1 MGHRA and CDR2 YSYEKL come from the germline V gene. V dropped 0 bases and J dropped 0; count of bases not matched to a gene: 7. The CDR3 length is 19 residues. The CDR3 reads CASSQEPRTGTSGANVLTF. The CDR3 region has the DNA TGCGCCAGCAGCCAAGAGCCAAGGACAGGGACCTCTGGGGCCAACGTCCTGACTTTC.

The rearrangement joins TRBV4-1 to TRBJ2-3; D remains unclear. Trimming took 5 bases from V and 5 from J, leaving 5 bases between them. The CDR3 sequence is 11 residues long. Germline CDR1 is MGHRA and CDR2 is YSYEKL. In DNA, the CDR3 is TGCGCCAGCAGCGAGGTAGATACGCAGTATTTT. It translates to CASSEVDTQYF.

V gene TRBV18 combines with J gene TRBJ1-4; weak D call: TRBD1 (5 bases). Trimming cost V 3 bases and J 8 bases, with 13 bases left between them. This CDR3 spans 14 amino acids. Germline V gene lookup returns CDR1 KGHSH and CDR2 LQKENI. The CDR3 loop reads CASSPITGAEKLFF. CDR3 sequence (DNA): TGTGCCAGCTCACCCATCACAGGAGCCGAAAAACTGTTTTTT.